This TCR beta chain was captured by sequencing in a study of response to subunit inactivated influenza vaccine. The study, taken as a whole, reports: Only a handful of new T cells, the authors suggested, are recruited with each seasonal influenza vaccination.

V was cut by 7 bases and J by 0 bases, with 6 bases left in between. Per germline, CDR1 MNHNY and CDR2 SVGAGI (reference sequence). The CDR3 sequence is 12 residues long. Notes on this clonotype: Its antigen is still unknown.

MiXCR, run by TCRdb on the RT-PCR reads, gives a single entry per CDR3 protein. Of approximately 500,000 distinct CDR3 sequences listed, approximately 15% were seen once; the top ten hold 8.5% to 14%. This rearrangement joins TRBV6-6 to TRBJ1-1, with D hard to call. The sequencing used PBMCs from blood, collected 12 days after vaccination. The clonotype originates from a man aged 45-60 years who received an inactivated influenza vaccine. Here the CDR3 reads CASTSMNTEAFF. The CDR3 bases are TGTGCCAGCACTTCTATGAACACTGAAGCTTTCTTT.